The 7 T cell receptor beta chains given below trace back to one sample, sequenced in a study of cytomegalovirus exposure and HLA in healthy donors (dated by TCRdb to 2015 to 2018). Libraries were prepared through the immunoSEQ multiplex PCR assay. For the multiplex PCR, a mixture combining 60 forward primers for TCR Vbeta segments and 13 reverse primers for TCR Jbeta segments was used. TCRdb provides this immuneACCESS table in a form limited to in-frame rearrangements. Some clones are lacking; in checked studies, under half of them reflect an unresolved V gene, and why the rest are absent is not known. This sample is represented by about 150,000 clones; 85% of them were singletons. The top ten clones comprise roughly 2.4% of the sample. The sample was PBMCs. Source of these receptors: a woman under 30 in good health and CMV-seronegative.

This chain joins TRBV10-3 and TRBJ2-5, with D perhaps TRBD2 (7 bases). Trimming left V 11 bases short and J 4 bases short, with 17 bases between. Germline V gene lookup returns CDR1 ENHRY and CDR2 SYGVKD. This CDR3 contains 13 residues. The CDR3 is CAAGEGGRETQYF. CDR3 DNA: TGTGCCGCCGGAGAGGGGGGGCGAGAGACCCAGTACTTC.

This chain uses TRBV19 with TRBJ2-1; maybe TRBD1 (6 bases). This CDR3 has 16 residues. In germline, CDR1 is LNHDA, CDR2 SQIVND (reference sequence). The V end lost 4 bases, the J end lost 0 bases, and 13 bases lay between the germline ends. The CDR3: CASSTWGHSSYNEQFF. As DNA, the CDR3 is TGTGCCAGTAGTACCTGGGGACATAGCTCCTACAATGAGCAGTTCTTC.

This chain joins TRBV29-1 and TRBJ2-3, with unresolved D. Trimming left V 4 bases short and J 4 bases short, with 6 bases between. Germline CDR1 reads SQVTM; CDR2 reads ANQGSEA. The CDR3 loop spans 11 amino acids. The CDR3 reads CSVVPADTQYF. In nucleotides, the CDR3 is TGCAGCGTTGTTCCGGCAGATACGCAGTATTTT.

The rearrangement joins TRBV7-6 to TRBJ2-2; the D is unclear. CDR1 is SGHVS and CDR2 is FNYEAQ in the germline V gene. The V end lost 1 base, the J end lost 4 bases, and 10 bases lay between the germline ends. CDR3 length: 15 amino acids. CDR3 DNA: TGTGCCAGCAGCTTAGGACGACCGGGCACCGGGGAGCTGTTTTTT. This gives the protein CASSLGRPGTGELFF.

This clone was seen once. The chain has TRBV5-4 and TRBJ1-1; D remains ambiguous. This CDR3 region has 15 residues. V was cut by 0 bases and J by 1 base, with 10 bases left in between. CDR1 and CDR2 (germline): SGHNT, YYREEE (reference sequence). The CDR3 is CASSLASVGNTEAFF. DNA for the CDR3: TGTGCCAGCAGCTTGGCCTCTGTCGGGAACACTGAAGCTTTCTTT.

In its sample, this clone was seen once. The genes are TRBV7-9 and TRBJ2-3; D gene uncertain. The V end lost 2 bases, the J end lost 1 base, and 7 bases lay between the germline ends. Germline V gives CDR1 SEHNR, CDR2 FQNEAQ (reference sequence). This CDR3 is 14 amino acids long. The DNA of the CDR3 is TGTGCCAGCAGCTTATATTCCGGCACAGATACGCAGTATTTT. It codes for CASSLYSGTDTQYF.

The chain recombines TRBV5-6 with TRBJ1-2, with D possibly TRBD1 on 5 matching bases. CDR3 length equals 12 residues. CDR1 SGHDT and CDR2 YYEEEE come from the germline V gene. The ends were cut back, 4 bases at V and 9 bases at J, with 13 bases in the middle. CDR3: CASSRIPDSYTF. The CDR3, as DNA: TGTGCCAGCAGCCGGATACCGGACAGCTACACCTTC.